One and the same sample provided the 26 T cell receptor beta chains below, sequenced in a study of blood T cell repertoires in COVID-19. Repertoires were generated with immunoSEQ multiplex PCR, while TCRdb's copy carries only in-frame clones and drops some. The table lists over 130,000 clones, roughly 85% of them singletons. Sequenced: peripheral blood. These receptors all come from a man between 50 and 59 years old with acute or convalescent COVID-19.

This clone was counted a few times. The gene calls are TRBV7-3 and TRBJ1-2; D is uncertain. Trimming removed 3 bases at V and 6 bases at J, with 11 bases between. Germline V CDR1 and CDR2: SGHTA, FQGTGA. CDR3 length: 13 amino acids. The CDR3 coding sequence is TGTGCCAGCAGCTTGAGCGGGGATAATGGCTACACCTTC. This encodes CASSLSGDNGYTF.

This chain joins TRBV7-9 and TRBJ1-2; no definite D call. The V end lost 2 bases, the J end lost 4 bases, and 11 bases lay between the germline ends. The CDR3 runs 14 residues. The germline V gene has CDR1 SEHNR and CDR2 FQNEAQ (reference sequence). In DNA form, the CDR3 reads TGTGCCAGCAGCTTAAGCGCAGCGGTCTATGGCTACACCTTC. This gives the protein CASSLSAAVYGYTF.

Only one count was recorded for this clone. The CDR3 nucleotides are TGTGCCAGCAGTCTGCCCGGGACAGGACGCACCATATATTTT. Protein product: CASSLPGTGRTIYF. The rearrangement links TRBV28 to TRBJ1-3; TRBD1 aligns across 8 bases. CDR1 and CDR2 (germline): MDHEN, SYDVKM. Trimming removed 5 bases from V and 9 bases from J; junction bases left unmatched: 9. The CDR3 is made up of 14 amino acids. Full variable domain (remainder filled in from reference TRBV28 and TRBJ1-3): DVKVTQSSRYLVKRTGEKVFLECVQDMDHENMFWYRQDPGLGLRLIYFSYDVKMKEKGDIPEGYSVSREKKERFSLILESASTNQTSMYLCASSLPGTGRTIYFGEGSWLTVV.

The chain recombines TRBV7-3 with TRBJ1-2, with D tentatively TRBD1 (5 bases). CDR1 SGHTA and CDR2 FQGTGA come from the germline V gene. The CDR3 is 15 residues long. The ends were cut back, 2 bases at V and 6 bases at J, with 16 bases in the middle. The CDR3 reads CASSLGNSGGDGYTF. The CDR3 DNA reads as TGTGCCAGCAGCTTAGGGAACTCGGGAGGGGATGGCTACACCTTC.

The chain carries TRBV5-1 and TRBJ2-1, with TRBD2 matching over 7 bases. The germline V gene encodes CDR1 SGHRS and CDR2 YFSETQ. With 1 base clipped from V and 4 bases from J, the junction kept 2 bases outside the gene matches. This CDR3 spans 14 amino acids. Here the CDR3 reads CASSLPAGYNEQFF. The CDR3 DNA reads as TGCGCCAGCAGCTTGCCAGCGGGGTACAATGAGCAGTTCTTC. Looking up the rest from reference TRBV5-1 and TRBJ2-1 gives the full variable domain: KAGVTQTPRYLIKTRGQQVTLSCSPISGHRSVSWYQQTPGQGLQFLFEYFSETQRNKGNFPGRFSGRQFSNSRSEMNVSTLELGDSALYLCASSLPAGYNEQFFGPGTRLTVL.

In this sample, this clone turned up a few times. Within the sample, other DNA sequences also encode this same CDR3. The chain is built from TRBV6-5 and TRBJ1-5; D is undetermined. V lost 5 bases to trimming and J lost 6 bases, with 8 bases between them. The CDR3 covers 12 residues. Looked up from germline, CDR1 is MNHEY and CDR2 is SVGAGI. The CDR3 loop is CASSQEGQPQHF. The CDR3 nucleotides are TGTGCCAGCAGTCAGGAGGGTCAGCCCCAGCATTTT.

This clone has a single count. This chain connects TRBV6-5 to TRBJ2-5; 9 bases are a match to TRBD1. With 5 bases clipped from V and 5 bases from J, the junction kept 9 bases outside the gene matches. CDR3 length: 15 amino acids. Germline V gene data show CDR1 as MNHEY and CDR2 as SVGAGI. The chain's CDR3 is CASSTPTGGTETQYF. In nucleotides, the CDR3 is TGTGCCAGCAGTACTCCGACAGGGGGGACGGAGACCCAGTACTTC.

A few counts support this clone. The chain employs TRBV4-1 and TRBJ2-2, with 8 bases identical to TRBD2. The CDR3 covers 15 residues. V shed 4 bases and J 6 bases; nucleotides not matched to a gene: 7. CDR1 MGHRA and CDR2 YSYEKL come from the germline V gene. The CDR3 reads CASSRAGERAGELFF. CDR3 nucleotides: TGCGCCAGCAGCCGAGCGGGAGAAAGGGCCGGGGAGCTGTTTTTT.

The chain couples TRBV24-1 to TRBJ2-2; 8 positions match TRBD2. The CDR3 consists of 17 residues. V lost 1 base and J lost 2; bases outside the gene matches: 5. Germline V lookup: CDR1 KGHDR, CDR2 SFDVKD. In DNA form, the CDR3 reads TGTGCCACCAGTGATTTTAAAGCGGGGGCTAACACCGGGGAGCTGTTTTTT. This codes for CATSDFKAGANTGELFF.

This sequence joins TRBV24-1 and TRBJ1-2; 9 positions match TRBD1. The CDR3 is 17 amino acids. Germline lookup yields CDR1 KGHDR and CDR2 SFDVKD. Trimming took 2 bases from V and 8 from J; bases not matched to a gene: 14. CDR3 coding DNA: TGTGCCACCAGTGATTCCGCCCCTGGGACAGGGAGGGGCGGCTACACCTTC. Translation gives CATSDSAPGTGRGGYTF.

The chain employs TRBV5-4 and TRBJ1-1; 7 bases are a match to TRBD1. This CDR3 is built from 14 residues. Germline trimming cut 4 bases from V and 3 bases from J; bases unmatched to any gene: 6. The germline gives CDR1 SGHNT, CDR2 YYREEE (reference sequence). The DNA for the CDR3 is TGTGCCAGCAGCCAGGGACAGACGTACACTGAAGCTTTCTTT. Amino acid sequence: CASSQGQTYTEAFF. The full variable domain, in which reference TRBV5-4 and TRBJ1-1 provide the parts outside the CDR3, is ETGVTQSPTHLIKTRGQQVTLRCSSQSGHNTVSWYQQALGQGPQFIFQYYREEENGRGNFPPRFSGLQFPNYSSELNVNALELDDSALYLCASSQGQTYTEAFFGQGTRLTVV.

The chain uses TRBV24-1 and TRBJ2-1; 8 nucleotides line up with TRBD2. CDR3 length: 15 amino acids. Germline values: CDR1 KGHDR, CDR2 SFDVKD. With V trimmed by 6 bases and J by 9 bases, 12 bases remained unmatched. As DNA, the CDR3 is TGTGCCACCAGTTCGGCGGCGGGGGGCTCCATTGAGCAGTTCTTC. It encodes CATSSAAGGSIEQFF.

This clone showed up just once. This sequence joins TRBV3-1 (or the pseudogene TRBV3-2) and TRBJ2-2; TRBD2 matches 11 bases. Germline assignment: CDR1 LGHDT and CDR2 YNNKEL (reference sequence). This CDR3 has 18 residues. With 4 bases clipped from V and 3 bases from J, the junction kept 10 bases outside the gene matches. Written as DNA, the CDR3 is TGTGCCAGCAGCCGTTCGGGTAGCGGGAGGGCGGACACCGGGGAGCTGTTTTTT. This encodes CASSRSGSGRADTGELFF.

J is TRBJ2-7 and V is TRBV28; D perhaps matches TRBD1 (6 bases). There are 14 residues in the CDR3. Germline lookup yields CDR1 MDHEN and CDR2 SYDVKM. Trimming took off 11 bases at V and 4 bases at J, with 21 bases between the two ends. The CDR3 loop reads CAGREGHPPYEQYF. The CDR3 DNA is TGTGCCGGACGAGAGGGACATCCACCTTACGAGCAGTACTTC.

In regard to this clone: The junction departs from the called germline gene at one end, perhaps through a read error. This chain links TRBV12-3 or TRBV12-4 with TRBJ2-7; D is possibly TRBD1 (6 bases). CDR3 length: 12 residues. CDR3 nucleotides: TGTGCCAGCAGCCGCATCGATGGACAGATTTTCTTC. Amino acid sequence: CASSRIDGQIFF.

The genes are TRBV19 and TRBJ1-5, with 7 nucleotides matching TRBD1. The germline CDR1 and CDR2 sequences are LNHDA and SQIVND (reference sequence). CDR3 length: 13 residues. Unmatched junction bases numbered 4, after V lost 4 bases and J lost 7 bases. The CDR3 bases are TGTGCCAGTAGTACACAGGGGCGGCAGCCCCAGCATTTT. Amino acid sequence: CASSTQGRQPQHF.

J is TRBJ1-4 and V is TRBV11-3; 7 bases align to TRBD1. The CDR3 length is 14 residues. Trimming cost V 5 bases and J 8 bases; bases outside gene matches: 8. CDR1 and CDR2 from the germline V gene are SGHNT and YENEEA. CDR3 coding DNA: TGTGCCAGCAGCCCGACAGGGCGATTCGAAAAACTGTTTTTT. It codes for CASSPTGRFEKLFF.

The chain couples TRBV18 to TRBJ2-2; 7 bases are a match to TRBD2. V trimming: 2 bases; J trimming: 5 bases; junction bases outside the gene matches: 8. The germline gives CDR1 KGHSH, CDR2 LQKENI. CDR3 size: 16 residues. The CDR3 nucleotides are TGTGCCAGCTCACCAGCTGGGGTAGCGGGTACCGGGGAGCTGTTTTTT. It specifies CASSPAGVAGTGELFF. Together with reference TRBV18 and TRBJ2-2, the CDR3 gives the full variable domain: NAGVMQNPRHLVRRRGQEARLRCSPMKGHSHVYWYRQLPEEGLKFMVYLQKENIIDESGMPKERFSAEFPKEGPSILRIQQVVRGDSAAYFCASSPAGVAGTGELFFGEGSRLTVL.

The chain uses TRBV7-9 and TRBJ1-3; no firm D call. The CDR3 loop spans 16 amino acids. Trimming cost V 3 bases and J 0 bases, with 12 bases left between them. Per germline, CDR1 SEHNR and CDR2 FQNEAQ (reference sequence). DNA for the CDR3: TGTGCCAGCAGCTTTCGGGTCCGCGACTCTGGAAACACCATATATTTT. Translation gives CASSFRVRDSGNTIYF. Based on the CDR3 plus reference TRBV7-9 and TRBJ1-3, the full variable domain is DTGVSQNPRHKITKRGQNVTFRCDPISEHNRLYWYRQTLGQGPEFLTYFQNEAQLEKSRLLSDRFSAERPKGSFSTLEIQRTEQGDSAMYLCASSFRVRDSGNTIYFGEGSWLTVV.

This chain connects TRBV24-1 to TRBJ2-2, with unresolved D. Germline V CDR1 and CDR2: KGHDR, SFDVKD. The CDR3 totals 13 residues. Trimming took 12 bases from V and 0 from J, leaving 10 bases between them. The CDR3 reads CASQLTNTGELFF. CDR3 nucleotide sequence: TGTGCCTCTCAGTTGACGAACACCGGGGAGCTGTTTTTT.

V is TRBV10-3 and J is TRBJ1-1; D might be TRBD1 (6 bases). Germline loops: CDR1 ENHRY, CDR2 SYGVKD. The CDR3 has 13 residues. V was pared by 6 bases and J by 3 bases, with 11 bases between. The CDR3 bases are TGTGCCATCAGGGACAACAGGGACACTGAAGCTTTCTTT. Residues: CAIRDNRDTEAFF.

The chain combines TRBV7-8 with TRBJ2-1; 10 positions match TRBD1. Germline V gene data show CDR1 as SGHVS and CDR2 as FQNEAQ. The V and J ends lost 6 bases and 5 bases, in that order; junction bases with no gene match: 7. The CDR3 is made up of 15 amino acids. Here the CDR3 DNA reads TGTGCCAGCAGTTTTGACAGGGGGCAAAACAATGAGCAGTTCTTC. This codes for CASSFDRGQNNEQFF.

The chain has TRBV7-2 and TRBJ1-1; D uncertain. This CDR3 has 13 residues. The V gene's germline CDR1 is SGHTA and CDR2 FQGNSA. V was pared by 1 base and J by 3 bases, with 6 bases between. The CDR3: CASSLGLHTEAFF. CDR3 DNA: TGTGCCAGCAGCTTAGGGCTCCACACTGAAGCTTTCTTT. The full variable domain, rest sourced from reference TRBV7-2 and TRBJ1-1, is GAGVSQSPSNKVTEKGKDVELRCDPISGHTALYWYRQSLGQGLEFLIYFQGNSAPDKSGLPSDRFSAERTGGSVSTLTIQRTQQEDSAVYLCASSLGLHTEAFFGQGTRLTVV.

The chain employs TRBV28 and TRBJ1-2; D is undetermined. The V gene's germline CDR1 is MDHEN and CDR2 SYDVKM. The CDR3 covers 15 residues. V was clipped by 2 bases and J by 0 bases, with 10 bases between them. CDR3 region: CASSLRPNTNYGYTF. The CDR3 DNA sequence: TGTGCCAGCAGTTTACGCCCGAACACTAACTATGGCTACACCTTC.

J is TRBJ2-5 and V is TRBV30, with D possibly TRBD2 on 5 matching bases. CDR1 and CDR2 from the germline V gene are GTSNPN and SVGIG (reference sequence). V was shortened by 0 bases and J by 7 bases, with 9 bases between the two germline ends. CDR3 length: 12 amino acids. The CDR3 coding sequence is TGTGCCTGGAGTGTCGGAGGTGGGACCCAGTACTTC. Translation: CAWSVGGGTQYF.

The chain joins TRBV5-6 to TRBJ1-2; D gene unclear. The CDR3 consists of 17 residues. The V end was cut by 4 bases, the J end by 4 bases, with 23 bases between. CDR1 is SGHDT, CDR2 YYEEEE, per germline. The CDR3 nucleotides are TGTGCCAGCAGCCGTAACGCAGCGAGGAGGTTAGGCTATGGCTACACCTTC. Translation: CASSRNAARRLGYGYTF.